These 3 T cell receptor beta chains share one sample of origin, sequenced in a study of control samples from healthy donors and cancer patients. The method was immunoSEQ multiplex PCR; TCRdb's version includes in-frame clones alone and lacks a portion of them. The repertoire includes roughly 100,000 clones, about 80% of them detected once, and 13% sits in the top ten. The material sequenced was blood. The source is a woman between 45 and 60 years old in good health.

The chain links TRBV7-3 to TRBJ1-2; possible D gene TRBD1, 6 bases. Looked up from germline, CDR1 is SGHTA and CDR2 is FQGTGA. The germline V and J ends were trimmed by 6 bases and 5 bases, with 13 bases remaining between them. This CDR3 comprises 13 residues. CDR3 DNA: TGTGCCAGCAGACAACAGGGAGTATATGGCTACACCTTC. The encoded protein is CASRQQGVYGYTF.

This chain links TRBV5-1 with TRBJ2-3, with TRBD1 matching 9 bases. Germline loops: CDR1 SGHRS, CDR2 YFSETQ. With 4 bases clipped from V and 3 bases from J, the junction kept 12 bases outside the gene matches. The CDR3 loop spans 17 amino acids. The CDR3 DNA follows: TGCGCCAGCAGCGGAATCACAGGGGGCTCTTTTACAGATACGCAGTATTTT. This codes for CASSGITGGSFTDTQYF.

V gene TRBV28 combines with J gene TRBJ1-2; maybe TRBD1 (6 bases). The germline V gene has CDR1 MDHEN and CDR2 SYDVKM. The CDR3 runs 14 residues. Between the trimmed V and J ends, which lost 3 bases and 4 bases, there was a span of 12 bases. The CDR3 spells CASSFSRGGYGYTF. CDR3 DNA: TGTGCCAGCAGTTTTAGTAGAGGGGGCTATGGCTACACCTTC.